The present T cell receptor (beta chain) was sequenced within a study of identical twins. TCRdb re-called the 5' RACE reads with MiXCR, one entry per CDR3 protein. The sample has about 460,000 distinct CDR3 sequences, 14% seen once. This clonotype was seen more than once but under ten times. This CDR3 spans 11 amino acids. V was pared by 8 bases and J by 7 bases, with 11 bases between. In germline, CDR1 is MGHDK, CDR2 SYGVNS. This same sample was also taken into another study, of yellow fever vaccine responses in identical twins.

Sequenced material: CD4+ T cells sorted from blood. The chain recombines TRBV25-1 with TRBJ1-1; D call uncertain. This TCR was recovered from a woman under 30 in good health. CDR3 in DNA: TGTGCCAGCGGATGGACCGGTGAAGCTTTCTTT. Its protein is CASGWTGEAFF.